By sample fraction, the clone carrying this T cell receptor beta chain is medium-sized. Germline V gene sequence: CDR1 SGHVS, CDR2 FNYEAQ. Trimming cost V 3 bases and J 2 bases, with 10 bases left between them. CDR3 length: 14 residues. This record comes from a study of spatial heterogeneity in lung cancer. Time point in this sample: sample taken at primary tumor resection. Using its own MiXCR run on the 5' RACE reads, TCRdb lists one record per CDR3 protein. The sample contains 7,500 to 10,000 distinct CDR3 sequences, about a sixth of which appear only once. The material sequenced was normal lung tissue next to the tumor, taken at surgery. The TCR sequence derives from a male donor with early-stage non-small cell lung cancer. The rearrangement joins TRBV7-6 to TRBJ2-5, with D tentatively TRBD2 (5 bases). The CDR3 reads CASSFGPGQETQYF. The CDR3 nucleotides read TGTGCCAGCAGCTTCGGACCGGGGCAAGAGACCCAGTACTTC.